The next 11 T cell receptor beta chains were all read from a single sample in a study of human T cells and chemical hapten exposure. Time point given: pre-sensitization, week 0. Treatment denoted: therapeutic diphenylcyclopropenone sensitization with weekly scalp DPC. Each CDR3 protein gets one entry after TCRdb re-called the RACE reads with MiXCR. This table has 250,000 or so distinct CDR3 sequences, over 7.5% appearing once. The sample was whole blood, taken in connection with sensitization to the hapten diphenylcyclopropenone (DPC). The receptors originated from a man in his late teens or twenties with alopecia areata. Some clones in this sample may be carry-over from other donors' samples.

This clonotype occurred a few times. The rearrangement joins TRBV6-2 or TRBV6-3 to TRBJ1-1; no clear D. V was cut by 1 base and J by 4 bases, with 4 bases left in between. This CDR3 spans 12 amino acids. The V gene's germline CDR1 is MNHEY and CDR2 SVGEGT. For the CDR3, the DNA is TGTGCCAGCAGTTACTGGGTCACTGAAGCTTTCTTT. Translation gives CASSYWVTEAFF.

V and J are TRBV24-1 and TRBJ2-5; 11 bases agree with TRBD1. The germline V gene encodes CDR1 KGHDR and CDR2 SFDVKD. The CDR3 has 15 residues. J was trimmed by 5 bases and V by 4 bases; bases with no gene match: 5. CDR3 DNA: TGTGCCACCAGTGAGGACAGGGGGCTTCATGAGACCCAGTACTTC. Its translation: CATSEDRGLHETQYF.

V usage is TRBV18 and J usage is TRBJ1-1; D might be TRBD1 (5 bases). The V end lost 2 bases, the J end lost 5 bases, and 12 bases lay between the germline ends. The germline gives CDR1 KGHSH, CDR2 LQKENI. This CDR3 has 14 amino acids. The CDR3 loop is CASSPSREGTEAFF. CDR3 DNA sequence: TGTGCCAGCTCACCATCCAGGGAGGGAACTGAAGCTTTCTTT.

This clonotype was seen a few times. V usage is TRBV19 and J usage is TRBJ2-1; 11 nucleotides match TRBD1. Trimming at V came to 6 bases and at J to 10 bases, leaving 17 bases not matched to a gene. The germline gives CDR1 LNHDA, CDR2 SQIVND (reference sequence). The CDR3 is made up of 17 amino acids. The CDR3 loop is CASSSALGQGAVEEQFF. CDR3 sequence (DNA): TGTGCCAGTAGCTCGGCATTAGGACAGGGGGCGGTAGAAGAGCAGTTCTTC.

This clonotype has ten or more counts. The chain employs TRBV4-2 and TRBJ1-4, with D possibly TRBD1 on 5 matching bases. The germline CDR1 and CDR2 sequences are LGHNA and YNFKEQ. Trimming took 0 bases from V and 7 from J, leaving 12 bases between them. The CDR3 is 15 amino acids. The CDR3 loop is CASSQDTGVVEKLFF. CDR3 sequence (DNA): TGTGCCAGCAGCCAAGATACGGGGGTCGTTGAAAAACTGTTTTTT.

The J gene is TRBJ1-4, the V gene TRBV12-3 or TRBV12-4, with D possibly matching TRBD1 (5 bases). The germline V and J ends were trimmed by 3 bases and 4 bases, with 15 bases remaining between them. The CDR3 is 16 amino acids. The CDR3 sequence: CASSFGFNRFNEKLFF. Written as DNA, the CDR3 is TGTGCCAGCAGTTTCGGGTTCAACAGGTTTAATGAAAAACTGTTTTTT.

This clonotype was found a few times. The gene calls are TRBV7-2 and TRBJ2-1; 12 bases map to TRBD2. Looked up from germline, CDR1 is SGHTA and CDR2 is FQGNSA. The CDR3 consists of 15 residues. J was trimmed by 7 bases and V by 5 bases; bases with no gene match: 6. CDR3 DNA sequence: TGTGCCAGCAGCCCAGGACTAGCGGGGAGGAATGAGCAGTTCTTC. Its translation is CASSPGLAGRNEQFF.

The genes are TRBV12-5 and TRBJ2-7; D ambiguous. The germline V and J ends were trimmed by 5 bases and 5 bases, with 7 bases remaining between them. The V gene's germline CDR1 is LGHNT and CDR2 FRNRAP. The CDR3 consists of 11 residues. The DNA for the CDR3 is TGTGCTAGTGGTAACGGAAACGAGCAGTACGTC. It codes for CASGNGNEQYV.

This clonotype is a singleton in its sample. The junction differs from germline at one of its ends, possibly a read error. The gene calls are TRBV7-9 and TRBJ1-5, with TRBD1 identical over 7 bases. Germline lookup yields CDR1 SEHNR and CDR2 FQNEAQ (reference sequence). This CDR3 is built from 14 residues. The CDR3 here is CAGSPRGQEQPQHF. CDR3 nucleotide sequence: TGTGCCGGCAGCCCTAGGGGGCAGGAACAGCCCCAGCATTTT.

The chain has TRBV12-3 or TRBV12-4 and TRBJ1-4, with a weak D call TRBD1 (5 bases). V was shortened by 1 base and J by 8 bases, with 17 bases between the two germline ends. This CDR3 contains 16 residues. This CDR3 is CASSLGTRRSREKLFF. CDR3 DNA: TGTGCCAGCAGTTTAGGGACACGGCGTTCGCGGGAAAAACTGTTTTTT.

This clonotype was observed a few times. This rearrangement joins TRBV10-2 to TRBJ1-6, with unresolved D. Trimming took off 7 bases at V and 9 bases at J, with 16 bases between the two ends. The CDR3 totals 14 residues. In germline, CDR1 is WSHSY, CDR2 SAAADI. The DNA of the CDR3 is TGCGCCAGCATGAACGGGGTGGTCGGTTCACCCCTCCACTTT. It translates to CASMNGVVGSPLHF.